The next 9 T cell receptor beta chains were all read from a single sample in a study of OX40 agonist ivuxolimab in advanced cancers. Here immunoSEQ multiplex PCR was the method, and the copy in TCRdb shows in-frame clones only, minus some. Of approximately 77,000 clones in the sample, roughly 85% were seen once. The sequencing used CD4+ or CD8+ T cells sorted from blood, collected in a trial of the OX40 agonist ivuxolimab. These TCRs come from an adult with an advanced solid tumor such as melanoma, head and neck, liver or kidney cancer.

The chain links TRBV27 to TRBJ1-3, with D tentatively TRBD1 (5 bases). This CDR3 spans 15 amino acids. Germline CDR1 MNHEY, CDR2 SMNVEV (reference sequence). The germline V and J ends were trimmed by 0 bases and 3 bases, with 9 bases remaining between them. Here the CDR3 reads CASSLSPGSGNTIYF. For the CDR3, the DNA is TGTGCCAGCAGTTTATCTCCAGGGAGTGGAAACACCATATATTTT.

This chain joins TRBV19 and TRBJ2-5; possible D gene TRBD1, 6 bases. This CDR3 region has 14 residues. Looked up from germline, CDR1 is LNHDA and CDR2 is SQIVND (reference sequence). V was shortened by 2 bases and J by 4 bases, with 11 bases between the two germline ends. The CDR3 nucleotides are TGTGCCAGTAGTATATCACAGGGCGGAGAGACCCAGTACTTC. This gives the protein CASSISQGGETQYF.

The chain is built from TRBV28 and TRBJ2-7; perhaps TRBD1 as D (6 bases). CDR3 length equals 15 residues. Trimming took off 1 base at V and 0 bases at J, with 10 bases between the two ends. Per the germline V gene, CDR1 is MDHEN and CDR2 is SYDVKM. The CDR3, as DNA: TGTGCCAGCAGTTTATTGAGCAGGGGCTCCTACGAGCAGTACTTC. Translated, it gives CASSLLSRGSYEQYF.

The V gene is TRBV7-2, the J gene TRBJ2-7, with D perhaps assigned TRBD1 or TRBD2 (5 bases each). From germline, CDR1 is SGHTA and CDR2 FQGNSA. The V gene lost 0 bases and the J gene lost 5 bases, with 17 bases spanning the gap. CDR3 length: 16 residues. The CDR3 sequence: CASSLATGRGLNEQYF. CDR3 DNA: TGTGCCAGCAGCTTAGCCACAGGTCGGGGCCTAAACGAGCAGTACTTC.

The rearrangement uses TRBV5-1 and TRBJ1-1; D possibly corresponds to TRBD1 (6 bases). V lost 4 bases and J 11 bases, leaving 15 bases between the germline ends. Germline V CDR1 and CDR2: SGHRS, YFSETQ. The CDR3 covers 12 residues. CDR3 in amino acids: CASSLSGALAFF. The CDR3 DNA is TGCGCCAGCAGCCTTTCGGGGGCACTGGCTTTCTTT. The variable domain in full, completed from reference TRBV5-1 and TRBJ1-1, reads KAGVTQTPRYLIKTRGQQVTLSCSPISGHRSVSWYQQTPGQGLQFLFEYFSETQRNKGNFPGRFSGRQFSNSRSEMNVSTLELGDSALYLCASSLSGALAFFGQGTRLTVV.

CDR3 in DNA: TGTGCCACCTATGCTCCGGGACAGGGATATAATCAGCCCCAGCATTTT. Translation gives CATYAPGQGYNQPQHF. V gene TRBV19 combines with J gene TRBJ1-5; 9 bases line up with TRBD1. Germline V CDR1 and CDR2: LNHDA, SQIVND (reference sequence). There are 16 residues in the CDR3. Trimming took 10 bases from V and 4 from J; bases not matched to a gene: 14.

The CDR3 is CASSLFSPAYEQYF. CDR3 bases: TGTGCCAGCAGTTTATTCTCCCCCGCCTACGAGCAGTACTTC. The V call is TRBV27, the J call TRBJ2-7; D is unclear. This CDR3 has 14 amino acids. Germline lookup yields CDR1 MNHEY and CDR2 SMNVEV (reference sequence). V lost 1 base and J 2 bases, leaving 9 bases between the germline ends.

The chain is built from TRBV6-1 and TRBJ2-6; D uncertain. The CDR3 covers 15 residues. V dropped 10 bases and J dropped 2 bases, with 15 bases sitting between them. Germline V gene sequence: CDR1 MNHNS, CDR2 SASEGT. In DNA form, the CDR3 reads TGTGCCATCCATCTACCCGCCGCTGGGGCCAACGTCCTGACTTTC. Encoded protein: CAIHLPAAGANVLTF.

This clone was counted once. CDR3 sequence reads: CASSQLLFGENTEAFF. The CDR3, as DNA: TGTGCCAGCAGCCAGCTCTTGTTTGGGGAGAACACTGAAGCTTTCTTT. The rearrangement links TRBV14 to TRBJ1-1; D call uncertain. The length of the CDR3 is 16 residues. Per the germline V gene, CDR1 is SGHDN and CDR2 is FVKESK. Deletions cut 3 bases from V and 1 base from J, with 15 bases between.